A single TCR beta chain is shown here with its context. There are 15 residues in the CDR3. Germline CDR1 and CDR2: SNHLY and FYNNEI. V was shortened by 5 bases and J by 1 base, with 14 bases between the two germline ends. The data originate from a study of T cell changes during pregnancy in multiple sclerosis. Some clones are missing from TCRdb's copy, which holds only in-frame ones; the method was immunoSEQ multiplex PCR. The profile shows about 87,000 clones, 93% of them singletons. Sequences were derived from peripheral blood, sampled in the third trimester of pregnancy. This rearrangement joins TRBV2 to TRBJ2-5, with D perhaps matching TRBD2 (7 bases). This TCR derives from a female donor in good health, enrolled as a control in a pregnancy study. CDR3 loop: CASSWGGGPQETQYF. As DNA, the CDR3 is TGTGCCAGCAGTTGGGGCGGGGGCCCCCAAGAGACCCAGTACTTC.